This is a list of T cell receptor beta chains from one sample in a study of shared clonotypes between healthy human individuals. The repertoire was sequenced with immunoSEQ multiplex PCR; TCRdb's copy has only in-frame clones and lacks some. This table has about 500,000 clones, around 77% appearing once. The sample consisted of PBMCs. Receptor source: a woman aged 40 to 50 in good health. Some clones in this sample may be carry-over from other donors' samples. Each CDR3 is given with its conserved first and last residue. A D gene is named only where the DNA matches it firmly. Part of the rows lack a size; the others show once, few, many or a class for expanded clones.

TRBJ2-3,-,TRBV10-2,many,CASKRADTQYF,TGCGCCAGCAAGCGGGCAGATACGCAGTATTTT
TRBJ1-2,-,TRBV5-4,-,CASSLRGGYTF,TGTGCCAGCAGCTTGAGAGGGGGCTACACCTTC
TRBJ1-2,-,TRBV28,few,CASSPGTIRNNYGYTF,TGTGCCAGCAGTCCCGGGACTATAAGAAATAACTATGGCTACACCTTC
TRBJ1-2,-,TRBV18,-,CASSPPEAEIYGYTF,TGTGCCAGCTCACCACCGGAGGCAGAAATCTATGGCTACACCTTC
TRBJ1-1,TRBD1,TRBV5-1,-,CASSFRPGTATEAFF,TGCGCCAGCAGCTTCAGGCCCGGGACAGCCACTGAAGCTTTCTTT
TRBJ1-2,TRBD1,TRBV23-1,-,CASSLGQGAREDGYTF,TGCGCCAGCAGTCTTGGACAGGGGGCGCGGGAGGATGGCTACACCTTC
TRBJ1-2,-,TRBV18,-,CASSPTGQNYGYTF,TGTGCCAGCTCACCAACAGGGCAGAACTATGGCTACACCTTC
TRBJ2-7,-,TRBV2,-,CASSERFPATYEQYF,TGTGCCAGCAGTGAAAGATTCCCGGCGACCTACGAGCAGTACTTC
TRBJ2-1,-,TRBV4-1,few,CASSQSRASITPEQFF,TGCGCCAGCAGCCAAAGTAGGGCTAGTATCACCCCTGAGCAGTTCTTC
TRBJ2-2,-,TRBV18,few,CASSRRFGDTGELFF,TGTGCCAGCTCGCGAAGATTCGGTGACACCGGGGAGCTGTTTTTT
TRBJ1-1,-,TRBV6-1,-,CATLAPVVKGEAFF,TGCGCAACTCTCGCACCGGTCGTTAAGGGGGAAGCTTTCTTT
TRBJ2-7,TRBD2,TRBV7-3,-,CASSLNSGGGYEQYF,TGTGCCAGCAGCTTAAACTCGGGAGGGGGGTACGAGCAGTACTTC
TRBJ2-5,-,TRBV28,-,CASSLETAQETQYF,TGTGCCAGCAGTTTAGAGACAGCCCAAGAGACCCAGTACTTC
TRBJ2-2,TRBD1,TRBV2,-,CASSRDRGSGELFF,TGTGCCAGCAGCCGGGACAGGGGTAGCGGGGAGCTGTTTTTT
TRBJ2-7,TRBD2,TRBV7-8,-,CASSPSSAGGYYEQYF,TGTGCCAGCAGCCCCTCTTCCGCGGGAGGCTACTACGAGCAGTACTTC
TRBJ2-5,-,TRBV9,-,CASSVFGRGQETQYF,TGTGCCAGCAGCGTATTCGGCCGGGGACAAGAGACCCAGTACTTC
TRBJ2-7,-,TRBV27,-,CASSPQLGLGEQYF,TGTGCCAGCAGTCCACAACTAGGGTTGGGGGAGCAGTACTTC
TRBJ2-1,-,TRBV27,-,CASSLAGNYNEQFF,TGTGCCAGCAGTTTAGCGGGAAACTACAATGAGCAGTTCTTC
TRBJ2-7,TRBD2,TRBV10-3,once,CAISDGSGRAVDEQYF,TGTGCCATCAGCGACGGTAGCGGGAGGGCCGTCGACGAGCAGTACTTC
TRBJ1-2,TRBD1,TRBV9,-,CASSVAQGRGQAYGYTF,TGTGCCAGCAGCGTAGCTCAAGGGCGGGGACAGGCCTATGGCTACACCTTC
TRBJ2-7,-,TRBV7-8,-,CASSLVPRDRDYEQYF,TGTGCCAGCAGCTTAGTACCCCGGGACCGGGACTACGAGCAGTACTTC
TRBJ1-2,-,TRBV19,-,CASMDRGIHGYTF,TGTGCCAGTATGGACAGAGGTATTCATGGCTACACCTTC
TRBJ2-3,TRBD2,TRBV18,once,CASSPGAGATDTQYF,TGTGCCAGCTCACCCGGGGCGGGAGCAACAGATACGCAGTATTTT
TRBJ1-1,-,TRBV19,-,CASSIVIGLTEAFF,TGTGCCAGTAGTATAGTAATCGGCCTCACTGAAGCTTTCTTT
TRBJ2-7,TRBD2,TRBV7-2,-,CASSLVFSGSYEQYF,TGTGCCAGCAGCTTAGTGTTTAGCGGGAGCTACGAGCAGTACTTC
TRBJ1-2,-,TRBV14,-,CASSPRRTYNYGYTF,TGTGCCAGCAGCCCGAGACGGACCTACAACTATGGCTACACCTTC
TRBJ2-5,TRBD2,TRBV29-1,-,CSVDGVAGKIQETQYF,TGCAGCGTTGATGGAGTAGCGGGGAAAATCCAAGAGACCCAGTACTTC
TRBJ2-5,-,TRBV6-5,-,CASSYSRWSVETQYF,TGTGCCAGCAGTTACTCGAGGTGGTCCGTGGAGACCCAGTACTTC
TRBJ2-1,TRBD2,TRBV6-4,-,CASSETSGTYNEQFF,TGTGCCAGCAGTGAAACTAGCGGAACCTACAATGAGCAGTTCTTC
TRBJ2-2,-,TRBV6-5,-,CASSYIGGGITGELFF,TGTGCCAGCAGTTACATTGGAGGGGGAATCACCGGGGAGCTGTTTTTT
TRBJ1-2,-,TRBV28,-,CASSSRTVGYGYTF,TGTGCCAGCAGTTCCCGGACCGTGGGTTACGGCTACACCTTC
TRBJ1-2,-,TRBV4-1,-,CASSQDPQVYGYTF,TGCGCCAGCAGCCAAGATCCACAGGTCTATGGCTACACCTTC
TRBJ1-1,-,TRBV6-1,-,CASRDMNTEAFF,TGTGCCTCCAGGGACATGAACACTGAAGCTTTCTTT
TRBJ2-7,TRBD2,TRBV2,-,CASRQVRGGREQYF,TGTGCCAGCAGGCAAGTAAGGGGAGGGCGCGAGCAGTACTTC
TRBJ2-7,-,TRBV9,-,CASSPVHLSYEQYF,TGTGCCAGCAGCCCCGTTCACCTCTCCTACGAGCAGTACTTC
TRBJ1-1,-,TRBV29-1,many,CSVVLTRGGIEAFF,TGCAGCGTTGTCCTGACCCGGGGTGGGATTGAAGCCTTCTTT
TRBJ2-2,-,TRBV5-1,-,CASSLAGTVNTGELFF,TGCGCCAGCAGCTTGGCAGGGACGGTAAACACCGGGGAGCTGTTTTTT